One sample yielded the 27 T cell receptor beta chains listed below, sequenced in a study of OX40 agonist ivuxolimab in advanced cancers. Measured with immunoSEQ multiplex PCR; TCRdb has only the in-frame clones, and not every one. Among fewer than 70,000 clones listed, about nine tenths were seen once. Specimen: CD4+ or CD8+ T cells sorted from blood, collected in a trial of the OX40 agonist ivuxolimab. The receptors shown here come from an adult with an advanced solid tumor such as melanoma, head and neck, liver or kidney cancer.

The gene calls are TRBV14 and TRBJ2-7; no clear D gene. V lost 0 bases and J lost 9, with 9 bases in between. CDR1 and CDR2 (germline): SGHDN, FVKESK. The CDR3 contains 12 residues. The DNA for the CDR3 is TGTGCCAGCAGCCAAGATAGGATAGCGCAGTACTTC. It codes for CASSQDRIAQYF.

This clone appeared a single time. The CDR3 reads CASSSAQVQPQHF. The DNA of the CDR3 is TGTGCCAGCAGCTCGGCTCAAGTTCAGCCCCAGCATTTT. V usage is TRBV5-6 and J usage is TRBJ1-5; D is ambiguous. V was clipped by 3 bases and J by 6 bases, with 10 bases between them. The CDR3 loop spans 13 amino acids. Germline assignment: CDR1 SGHDT and CDR2 YYEEEE.

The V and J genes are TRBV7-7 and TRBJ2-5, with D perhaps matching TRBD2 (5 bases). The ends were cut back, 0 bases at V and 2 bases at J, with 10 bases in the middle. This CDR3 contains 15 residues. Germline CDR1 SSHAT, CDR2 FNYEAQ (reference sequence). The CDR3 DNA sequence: TGTGCCAGCAGCTTAGCGTCGGGAAAACAAGAGACCCAGTACTTC. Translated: CASSLASGKQETQYF.

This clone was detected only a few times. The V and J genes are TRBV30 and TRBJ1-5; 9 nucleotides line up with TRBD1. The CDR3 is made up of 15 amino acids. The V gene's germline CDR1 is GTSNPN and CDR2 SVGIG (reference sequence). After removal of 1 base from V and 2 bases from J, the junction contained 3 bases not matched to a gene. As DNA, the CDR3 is TGTGCCTGGAGTGGGACAGGGGAAGGCAATCAGCCCCAGCATTTT. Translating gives CAWSGTGEGNQPQHF.

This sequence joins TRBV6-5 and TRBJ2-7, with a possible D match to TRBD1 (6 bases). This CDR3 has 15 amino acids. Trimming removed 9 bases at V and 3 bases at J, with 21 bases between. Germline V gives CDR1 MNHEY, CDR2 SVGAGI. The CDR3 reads CARRTDSQLNYEQYF. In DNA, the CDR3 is TGTGCCAGACGTACGGACAGCCAGCTAAACTACGAGCAGTACTTC.

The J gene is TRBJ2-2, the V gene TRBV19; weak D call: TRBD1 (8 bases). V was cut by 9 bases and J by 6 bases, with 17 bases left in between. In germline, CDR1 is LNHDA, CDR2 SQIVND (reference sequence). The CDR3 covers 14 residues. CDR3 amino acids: CASTDREGAGELFF. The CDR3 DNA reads TGTGCCAGCACGGACAGGGAGGGGGCCGGGGAGCTGTTTTTT.

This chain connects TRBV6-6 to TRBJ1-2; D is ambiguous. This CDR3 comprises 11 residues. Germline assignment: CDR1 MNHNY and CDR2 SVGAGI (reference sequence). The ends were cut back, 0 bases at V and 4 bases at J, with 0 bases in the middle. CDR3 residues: CASSYSYGYTF. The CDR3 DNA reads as TGTGCCAGCAGTTACTCCTATGGCTACACCTTC.

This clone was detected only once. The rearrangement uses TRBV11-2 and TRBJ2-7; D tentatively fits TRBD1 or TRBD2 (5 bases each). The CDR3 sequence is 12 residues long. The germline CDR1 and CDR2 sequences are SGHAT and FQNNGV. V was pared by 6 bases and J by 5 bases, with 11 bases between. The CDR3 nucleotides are TGTGCCAGCAGAACCAGGGACCACGAGCAGTACTTC. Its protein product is CASRTRDHEQYF.

For the CDR3, the DNA is TGTGCCAGCAGCACCGAACCCGGCTATGGCTACACCTTC. It codes for CASSTEPGYGYTF. The chain recombines TRBV5-4 with TRBJ1-2; D unresolved. CDR1 is SGHNT, CDR2 YYREEE, per germline (reference sequence). This CDR3 spans 13 amino acids. Trimming left V 4 bases short and J 4 bases short, with 11 bases between.

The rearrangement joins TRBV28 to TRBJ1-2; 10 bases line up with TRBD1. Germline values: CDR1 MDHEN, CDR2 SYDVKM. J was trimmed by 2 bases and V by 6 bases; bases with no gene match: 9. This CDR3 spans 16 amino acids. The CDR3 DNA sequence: TGTGCCAGCAGATCCCCCCGGACAGGGGGGAACTATGGCTACACCTTC. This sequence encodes CASRSPRTGGNYGYTF.

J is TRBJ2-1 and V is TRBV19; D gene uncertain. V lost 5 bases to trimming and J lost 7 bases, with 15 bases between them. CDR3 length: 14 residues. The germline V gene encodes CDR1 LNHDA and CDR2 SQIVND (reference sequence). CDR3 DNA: TGTGCCAGTAGTTACTCAGATATTCTGAATGAGCAGTTCTTC. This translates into CASSYSDILNEQFF.

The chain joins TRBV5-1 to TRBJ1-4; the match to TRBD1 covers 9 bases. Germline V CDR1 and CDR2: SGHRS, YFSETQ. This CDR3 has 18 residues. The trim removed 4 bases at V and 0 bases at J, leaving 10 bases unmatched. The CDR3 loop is CASSQQGAGVATNEKLFF. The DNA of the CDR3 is TGCGCCAGCAGCCAACAGGGGGCCGGAGTTGCAACTAATGAAAAACTGTTTTTT.

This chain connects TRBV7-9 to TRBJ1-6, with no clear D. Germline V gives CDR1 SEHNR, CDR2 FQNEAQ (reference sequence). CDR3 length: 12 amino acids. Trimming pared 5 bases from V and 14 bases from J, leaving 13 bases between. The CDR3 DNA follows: TGTGCCAGCAGCCCTGGACGGACTGCCCTCCACTTT. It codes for CASSPGRTALHF.

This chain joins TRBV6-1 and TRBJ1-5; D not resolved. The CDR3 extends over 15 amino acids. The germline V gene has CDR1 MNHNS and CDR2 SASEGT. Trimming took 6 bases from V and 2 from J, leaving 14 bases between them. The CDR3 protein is CASRPSPQGNQPQHF. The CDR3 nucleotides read TGTGCCAGCAGACCATCCCCGCAGGGCAATCAGCCCCAGCATTTT.

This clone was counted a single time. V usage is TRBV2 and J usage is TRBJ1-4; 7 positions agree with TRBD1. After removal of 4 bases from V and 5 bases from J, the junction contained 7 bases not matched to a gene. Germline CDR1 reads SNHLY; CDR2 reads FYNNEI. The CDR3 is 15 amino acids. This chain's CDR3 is CASSAQTGLNEKLFF. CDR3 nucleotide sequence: TGTGCCAGCAGTGCGCAGACAGGGCTAAATGAAAAACTGTTTTTT.

In DNA form, the CDR3 reads TGCGCCAGCAGCCAGGGGGCAGGGTGGAACACTGAAGCTTTCTTT. Translating gives CASSQGAGWNTEAFF. V is TRBV4-3 and J is TRBJ1-1, with D maybe TRBD1 (6 bases). The CDR3 extends over 15 amino acids. Germline lookup yields CDR1 LGHNA and CDR2 YSLEER. Trimming took 3 bases from V and 1 from J, leaving 12 bases between them.

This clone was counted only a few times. CDR3 protein: CASSGTAHRYNSPLHF. DNA for the CDR3: TGTGCCAGCAGCGGGACAGCTCACCGCTATAATTCACCCCTCCACTTT. The chain employs TRBV9 and TRBJ1-6, with a weak D call TRBD1 (6 bases). The germline CDR1 and CDR2 sequences are SGDLS and YYNGEE. The CDR3 has 16 residues. The germline V and J ends were trimmed by 3 bases and 3 bases, with 13 bases remaining between them.

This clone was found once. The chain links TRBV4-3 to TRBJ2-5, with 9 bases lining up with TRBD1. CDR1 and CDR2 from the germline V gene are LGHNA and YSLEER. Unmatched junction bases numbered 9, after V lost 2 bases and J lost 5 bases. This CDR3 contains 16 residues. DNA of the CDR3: TGCGCCAGCAGCCAAAATCCGGGACAGGGAATCGAGACCCAGTACTTC. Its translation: CASSQNPGQGIETQYF.

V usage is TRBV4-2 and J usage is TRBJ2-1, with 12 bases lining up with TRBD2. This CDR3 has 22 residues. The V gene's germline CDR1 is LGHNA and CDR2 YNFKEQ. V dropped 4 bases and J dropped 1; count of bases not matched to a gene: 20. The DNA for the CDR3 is TGTGCCAGCAGCCTATCTCTGACAGGCGCGCTAGCGGGGGGGCAATCCTACAATGAGCAGTTCTTC. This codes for CASSLSLTGALAGGQSYNEQFF.

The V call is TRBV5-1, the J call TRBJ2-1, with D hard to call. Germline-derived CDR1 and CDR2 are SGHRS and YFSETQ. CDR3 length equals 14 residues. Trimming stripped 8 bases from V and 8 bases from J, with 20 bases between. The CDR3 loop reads CASRTLISLDEQFF. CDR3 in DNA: TGCGCCAGTCGGACCTTGATAAGTTTGGATGAGCAGTTCTTC.

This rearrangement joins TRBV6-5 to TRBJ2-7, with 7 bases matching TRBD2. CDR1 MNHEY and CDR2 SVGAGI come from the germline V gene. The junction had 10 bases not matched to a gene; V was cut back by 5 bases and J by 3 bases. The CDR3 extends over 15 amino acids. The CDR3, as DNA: TGTGCCAGCAGTACCCGGGGAGGGCCCTACTACGAGCAGTACTTC. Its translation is CASSTRGGPYYEQYF.

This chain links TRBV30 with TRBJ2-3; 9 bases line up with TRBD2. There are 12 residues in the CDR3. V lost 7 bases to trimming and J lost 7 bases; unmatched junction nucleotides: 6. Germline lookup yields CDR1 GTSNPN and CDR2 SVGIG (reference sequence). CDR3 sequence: CAFSGSGYTQYF. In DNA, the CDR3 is TGTGCCTTTAGCGGGAGCGGGTATACGCAGTATTTT.

CDR3 protein: CASTGGADTQYF. CDR3 DNA sequence: TGTGCCAGCACTGGAGGCGCAGATACGCAGTATTTT. This chain uses TRBV5-5 with TRBJ2-3, with D perhaps TRBD2 (5 bases). V lost 6 bases and J lost 4, with 9 bases in between. Germline V gene lookup returns CDR1 SGHKS and CDR2 YYEKEE (reference sequence). This CDR3 is built from 12 residues.

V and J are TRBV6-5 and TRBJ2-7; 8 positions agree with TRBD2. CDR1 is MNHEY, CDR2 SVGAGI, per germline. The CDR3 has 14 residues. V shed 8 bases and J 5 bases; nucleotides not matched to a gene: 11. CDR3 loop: CASANQRGNHEQYF. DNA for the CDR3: TGTGCCAGCGCAAACCAGCGGGGGAACCACGAGCAGTACTTC.

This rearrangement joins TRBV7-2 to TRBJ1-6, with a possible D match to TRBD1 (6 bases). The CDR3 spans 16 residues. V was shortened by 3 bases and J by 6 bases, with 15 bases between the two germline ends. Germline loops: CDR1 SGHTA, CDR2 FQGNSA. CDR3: CASSFFSDSLNSPLHF. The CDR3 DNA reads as TGTGCCAGCAGCTTCTTTTCGGACAGCCTTAATTCACCCCTCCACTTT.

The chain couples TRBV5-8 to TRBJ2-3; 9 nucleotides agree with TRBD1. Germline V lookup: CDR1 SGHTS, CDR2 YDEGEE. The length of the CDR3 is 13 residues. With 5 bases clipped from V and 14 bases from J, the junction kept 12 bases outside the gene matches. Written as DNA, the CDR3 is TGTGCCAGCAGAGCTCCGCCGGGACAGGGATTGTATTTT. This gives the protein CASRAPPGQGLYF.

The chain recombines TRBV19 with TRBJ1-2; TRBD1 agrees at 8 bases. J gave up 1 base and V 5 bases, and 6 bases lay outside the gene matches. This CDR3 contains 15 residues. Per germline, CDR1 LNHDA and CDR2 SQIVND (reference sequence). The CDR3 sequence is CASSATGVGNYGYTF. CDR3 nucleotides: TGTGCCAGTAGTGCGACAGGGGTGGGTAACTATGGCTACACCTTC.